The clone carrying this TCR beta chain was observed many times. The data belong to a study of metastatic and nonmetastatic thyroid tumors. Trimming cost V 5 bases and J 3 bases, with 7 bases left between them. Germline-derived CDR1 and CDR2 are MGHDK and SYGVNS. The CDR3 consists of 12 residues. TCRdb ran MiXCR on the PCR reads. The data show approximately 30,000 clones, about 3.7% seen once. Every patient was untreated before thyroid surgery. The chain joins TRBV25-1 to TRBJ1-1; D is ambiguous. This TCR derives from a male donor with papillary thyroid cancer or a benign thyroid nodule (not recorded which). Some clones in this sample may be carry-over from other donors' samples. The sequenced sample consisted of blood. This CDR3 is CASSYLDTEAFF. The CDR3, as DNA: TGTGCCAGCAGTTATTTGGACACTGAAGCTTTCTTT.